This is a list of T cell receptor beta chains from one sample in a study of CD8 T cells in ankylosing spondylitis. TCRdb re-derived calls from the 5' RACE reads in MiXCR, one entry per CDR3 protein. The table has approximately 540,000 distinct CDR3 sequences, 9.5% to 15% seen once. What was sequenced was blood, either unsorted or a sorted T cell fraction (not recorded which). These receptors all stem from a male donor with ankylosing spondylitis. The CDR3 runs from the conserved cysteine through the conserved F or W. D genes are given only for firm matches. Size tells how often a clone was seen (once, few, many) or the class of an expanded clone, and some rows leave it out.

j_gene: TRBJ2-2
d_gene: TRBD1
v_gene: TRBV24-1
abundance: -
CDR3nt: TGTGCCACCAGTGACTCCTTTAGGGGACAGGGGTTATCCGGGGAGCTGTTTTTT
CDR3aa: CATSDSFRGQGLSGELFF

j_gene: TRBJ1-2
d_gene: -
v_gene: TRBV5-1
abundance: few
CDR3nt: TGCGCCAGCAGCTTTGGGACGGGGGGACCCAAAACCCTCTATGGCTACACCTTC
CDR3aa: CASSFGTGGPKTLYGYTF

j_gene: TRBJ2-3
d_gene: -
v_gene: TRBV9
abundance: many
CDR3nt: TGTGCCAGCAGCCCGGGCTTACAGGGATGGGGAGATACGCAGTATTTT
CDR3aa: CASSPGLQGWGDTQYF

j_gene: TRBJ2-1
d_gene: TRBD2
v_gene: TRBV4-1
abundance: -
CDR3nt: TGCGCCAGCCGCCAAGGGGGAGCGGGAGGGGGAGGGGGCAATGAGCAGTTCTTC
CDR3aa: CASRQGGAGGGGGNEQFF

j_gene: TRBJ2-1
d_gene: -
v_gene: TRBV20-1
abundance: -
CDR3nt: TGCAGTGCTAGAGATTTAGGGCGAGCGAGACATCACAATGAGCAGTTCTTC
CDR3aa: CSARDLGRARHHNEQFF

j_gene: TRBJ1-5
d_gene: -
v_gene: TRBV20-1
abundance: -
CDR3nt: TGCAGTGCTAGTCGGGGACCGGCGGGCAATCAGCCCCAGCATTTT
CDR3aa: CSASRGPAGNQPQHF

j_gene: TRBJ1-4
d_gene: TRBD1
v_gene: TRBV5-1
abundance: few
CDR3nt: TGCGCCAGCAGCTGGACAGGGGGCCCTGAAAAACTGTTTTTT
CDR3aa: CASSWTGGPEKLFF

j_gene: TRBJ1-1
d_gene: TRBD1
v_gene: TRBV2
abundance: -
CDR3nt: TGTGCCAGCAGTGTCGACAGGGCGCCCAGCACTGAAGCTTTCTTT
CDR3aa: CASSVDRAPSTEAFF

j_gene: TRBJ1-2
d_gene: TRBD1
v_gene: TRBV29-1
abundance: few
CDR3nt: TGCAGCGTTGAAGAACAGGGGGCTCGAGGCTACACCTTC
CDR3aa: CSVEEQGARGYTF

j_gene: TRBJ2-2
d_gene: -
v_gene: TRBV24-1
abundance: -
CDR3nt: TGTGCCACCAGTGGGGTCCCGGGACGTTCGAACGCCGGGGAGCTGTTTTTT
CDR3aa: CATSGVPGRSNAGELFF

j_gene: TRBJ2-3
d_gene: -
v_gene: TRBV9
abundance: few
CDR3nt: TGTGCCAGCAGCGTAGACTCGGATACGCAGTATTTT
CDR3aa: CASSVDSDTQYF

j_gene: TRBJ2-5
d_gene: -
v_gene: TRBV20-1
abundance: -
CDR3nt: TGCAGTGCTAGAGCGGGAGAGGAGACCCAGTACTTC
CDR3aa: CSARAGEETQYF

j_gene: TRBJ2-7
d_gene: -
v_gene: TRBV5-1
abundance: few
CDR3nt: TGCGCCAGCAGCTTCAGCGGAACCTCCTACGAGCAGTACTTC
CDR3aa: CASSFSGTSYEQYF

j_gene: TRBJ2-7
d_gene: TRBD1
v_gene: TRBV6-1
abundance: -
CDR3nt: TGTGCCAGCATCCCAAGAGGGGTGACAGGGCCCTCCTACGAGCAGTACTTC
CDR3aa: CASIPRGVTGPSYEQYF

j_gene: TRBJ2-1
d_gene: TRBD2
v_gene: TRBV18
abundance: -
CDR3nt: TGTGCCAGCTCACCATCGGCAGCGGGAGGTGTTAGCAATGAGCAGTTCTTC
CDR3aa: CASSPSAAGGVSNEQFF

j_gene: TRBJ2-7
d_gene: TRBD1
v_gene: TRBV7-9
abundance: few
CDR3nt: TGTGCCAGCAGACCCCTCGGACAGGAATCCTCCTACGAGCAGTACTTC
CDR3aa: CASRPLGQESSYEQYF

j_gene: TRBJ2-3
d_gene: TRBD2
v_gene: TRBV7-2
abundance: -
CDR3nt: TGTGCCAGCAGCTATAGACTAGCGGGAGATAGGGATACGCAGTATTTT
CDR3aa: CASSYRLAGDRDTQYF

j_gene: TRBJ1-2
d_gene: -
v_gene: TRBV27
abundance: -
CDR3nt: TGTGCCAGCAGTTCGATTATAGACTATGGCTACACCTTC
CDR3aa: CASSSIIDYGYTF

j_gene: TRBJ2-1
d_gene: -
v_gene: TRBV18
abundance: -
CDR3nt: TGTGCCAGCTCACGGGAGGCCTCCTACAATGAGCAGTTCTTC
CDR3aa: CASSREASYNEQFF

j_gene: TRBJ2-7
d_gene: -
v_gene: TRBV7-2
abundance: many
CDR3nt: TGTGCCAGCAGTCTCACTAGCTACGAGCAGTACTTC
CDR3aa: CASSLTSYEQYF

j_gene: TRBJ2-5
d_gene: -
v_gene: TRBV30
abundance: -
CDR3nt: TGTGCCTGGAGTGTTTCTGAGATGCAAGAGACCCAGTACTTC
CDR3aa: CAWSVSEMQETQYF

j_gene: TRBJ1-2
d_gene: TRBD1
v_gene: TRBV20-1
abundance: few
CDR3nt: TGCAGTGCCGGAGACAGGGCTAACTATGGCTACACCTTC
CDR3aa: CSAGDRANYGYTF

j_gene: TRBJ2-1
d_gene: TRBD2
v_gene: TRBV20-1
abundance: -
CDR3nt: TGCAGTGCTAGAGATAAGGGGGGACTAGCAACCATCAATGAGCAGTTCTTC
CDR3aa: CSARDKGGLATINEQFF

j_gene: TRBJ2-1
d_gene: -
v_gene: TRBV7-9
abundance: -
CDR3nt: TGTGCCACTGATCCTCGGAGGGGAACCTACAATGAGCAGTTCTTC
CDR3aa: CATDPRRGTYNEQFF

j_gene: TRBJ1-5
d_gene: -
v_gene: TRBV12-3/TRBV12-4
abundance: few
CDR3nt: TGTGCCAGCACCGCCGGGACGGTCAATCAGCCCCAGCATTTT
CDR3aa: CASTAGTVNQPQHF

j_gene: TRBJ2-1
d_gene: TRBD2
v_gene: TRBV20-1
abundance: few
CDR3nt: TGCAGTGCTCCCCGGGGCAGCGGGAGCCCAAATCAGCAGTTCTTC
CDR3aa: CSAPRGSGSPNQQFF

j_gene: TRBJ1-1
d_gene: TRBD1
v_gene: TRBV7-9
abundance: many
CDR3nt: TGTGCCAGCAGCTTAGGGGACAGGGAGAACACTGAAGCTTTCTTT
CDR3aa: CASSLGDRENTEAFF

j_gene: TRBJ1-5
d_gene: -
v_gene: TRBV7-9
abundance: few
CDR3nt: TGTGCCAGCAGTCTCCGGACTGATCAGCCCCAGCATTTT
CDR3aa: CASSLRTDQPQHF

j_gene: TRBJ2-3
d_gene: -
v_gene: TRBV7-7
abundance: -
CDR3nt: TGTGCCAGCAGCTCTGGACAGCACACAGATACGCAGTATTTT
CDR3aa: CASSSGQHTDTQYF

j_gene: TRBJ2-1
d_gene: -
v_gene: TRBV24-1
abundance: -
CDR3nt: TGTGCCACCAGCACCTCCTTTTTAGGGGGACTGCCTAACGGGCGGACCTCCTACAATGAGCAGTTCTTC
CDR3aa: CATSTSFLGGLPNGRTSYNEQFF

j_gene: TRBJ1-2
d_gene: TRBD1
v_gene: TRBV5-1
abundance: many
CDR3nt: TGCGCCAGCAGCTTCGATAACAGGGGTGATGGCTACACCTTC
CDR3aa: CASSFDNRGDGYTF

j_gene: TRBJ2-3
d_gene: TRBD2
v_gene: TRBV12-3/TRBV12-4
abundance: few
CDR3nt: TGTGCCAGCAGTTTCACCGGGACTAGCGGGAGGGCCGGAGCAGATACGCAGTATTTT
CDR3aa: CASSFTGTSGRAGADTQYF

j_gene: TRBJ2-7
d_gene: -
v_gene: TRBV12-3/TRBV12-4
abundance: few
CDR3nt: TGTGCCAGCAGTCCCGGTTCCGGGGTGCAGTACTTC
CDR3aa: CASSPGSGVQYF

j_gene: TRBJ2-1
d_gene: -
v_gene: TRBV5-1
abundance: many
CDR3nt: TGCGCCAGCAGCCCAGGCGCGAACAATGAGCAGTTCTTC
CDR3aa: CASSPGANNEQFF

j_gene: TRBJ2-1
d_gene: TRBD2
v_gene: TRBV29-1
abundance: few
CDR3nt: TGCAGCGTTGGGGGACTAGCGGGATCTATGCCCTACAATGAGCAGTTCTTC
CDR3aa: CSVGGLAGSMPYNEQFF

j_gene: TRBJ2-1
d_gene: -
v_gene: TRBV12-3/TRBV12-4
abundance: -
CDR3nt: TGTGCCAGCCGACGGTACAATGAGCAGTTCTTC
CDR3aa: CASRRYNEQFF

j_gene: TRBJ2-1
d_gene: -
v_gene: TRBV28
abundance: many
CDR3nt: TGTGCCAGCAAGATGGGACGGCGCTCCTACAATGAGCAGTTCTTC
CDR3aa: CASKMGRRSYNEQFF

j_gene: TRBJ2-1
d_gene: TRBD2
v_gene: TRBV5-1
abundance: -
CDR3nt: TGCGCCAGCAGCAAGCGTACTAGCGGGAATCTGGATGAGCAGTTCTTC
CDR3aa: CASSKRTSGNLDEQFF

j_gene: TRBJ2-3
d_gene: -
v_gene: TRBV7-2
abundance: -
CDR3nt: TGTGCCAGCAGCTCCAGGTGGATAACGACAGATACGCAGTATTTT
CDR3aa: CASSSRWITTDTQYF

j_gene: TRBJ2-7
d_gene: -
v_gene: TRBV5-1
abundance: -
CDR3nt: TGCGCCAGCAGGTCCGGACAGTCCTACGAGCAGTACTTC
CDR3aa: CASRSGQSYEQYF

j_gene: TRBJ2-5
d_gene: -
v_gene: TRBV20-1
abundance: -
CDR3nt: TGCAGTACTACCCAGGACCAAGAGACCCAGTACTTC
CDR3aa: CSTTQDQETQYF

j_gene: TRBJ2-7
d_gene: -
v_gene: TRBV20-1
abundance: -
CDR3nt: TGCAGTGCCGCGACGGTTGGCTACGAGCAGTACTTC
CDR3aa: CSAATVGYEQYF

j_gene: TRBJ2-2
d_gene: -
v_gene: TRBV3-1
abundance: -
CDR3nt: TGTGCCAGCAGCCAAGATACGGGGGAAGGGGAGCTGTTTTTT
CDR3aa: CASSQDTGEGELFF

j_gene: TRBJ2-1
d_gene: TRBD1
v_gene: TRBV28
abundance: -
CDR3nt: TGTGCCAGCAGCTCCATCGGACAGGGGTCCTACAATGAGCAGTTCTTC
CDR3aa: CASSSIGQGSYNEQFF

j_gene: TRBJ1-3
d_gene: -
v_gene: TRBV3-1
abundance: -
CDR3nt: TGTGCCAGCAACCACTGGGGGCGACGGAGCTCTGGAAACACCATATATTTT
CDR3aa: CASNHWGRRSSGNTIYF

j_gene: TRBJ1-3
d_gene: -
v_gene: TRBV20-1
abundance: few
CDR3nt: TGCAGTGCTAGAGTTAAGGGGAACTCTGGAAACACCATATATTTT
CDR3aa: CSARVKGNSGNTIYF

j_gene: TRBJ1-5
d_gene: -
v_gene: TRBV5-1
abundance: -
CDR3nt: TGCGCCAGCAGCTTGGGAGGGCTACAGGGACAGCCCCAGCATTTT
CDR3aa: CASSLGGLQGQPQHF

j_gene: TRBJ1-1
d_gene: -
v_gene: TRBV5-1
abundance: many
CDR3nt: TGCGCCACCCCCACTGAAGCTTTCTTT
CDR3aa: CATPTEAFF

j_gene: TRBJ2-3
d_gene: -
v_gene: TRBV11-2
abundance: -
CDR3nt: TGTGCCAGCAGCAGAAATTCAGGGTACCAACAAAGCACAGATACGCAGTATTTT
CDR3aa: CASSRNSGYQQSTDTQYF

j_gene: TRBJ2-3
d_gene: -
v_gene: TRBV4-2
abundance: -
CDR3nt: TGTGCCAGCAGCCAAGATGGAGGTGGGCACACAGATACGCAGTATTTT
CDR3aa: CASSQDGGGHTDTQYF

j_gene: TRBJ2-7
d_gene: -
v_gene: TRBV27
abundance: -
CDR3nt: TGTGCCAGCAGTAAGGTGCCAGACGGGACCTACGAGCAGTACTTC
CDR3aa: CASSKVPDGTYEQYF